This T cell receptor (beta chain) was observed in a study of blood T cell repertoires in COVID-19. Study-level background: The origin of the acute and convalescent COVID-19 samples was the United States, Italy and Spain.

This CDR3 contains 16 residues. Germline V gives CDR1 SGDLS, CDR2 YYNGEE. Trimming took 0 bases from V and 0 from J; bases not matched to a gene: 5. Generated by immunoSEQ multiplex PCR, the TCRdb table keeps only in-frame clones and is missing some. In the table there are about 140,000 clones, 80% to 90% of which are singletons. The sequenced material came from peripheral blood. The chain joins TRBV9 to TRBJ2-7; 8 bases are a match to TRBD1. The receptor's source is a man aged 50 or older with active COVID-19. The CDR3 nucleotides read TGTGCCAGCAGCGTAGGTCCAGGGGGCGCCTCCTACGAGCAGTACTTC. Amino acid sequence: CASSVGPGGASYEQYF. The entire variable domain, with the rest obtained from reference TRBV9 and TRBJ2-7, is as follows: DSGVTQTPKHLITATGQRVTLRCSPRSGDLSVYWYQQSLDQGLQFLIQYYNGEERAKGNILERFSAQQFPDLHSELNLSSLELGDSALYFCASSVGPGGASYEQYFGPGTRLTVT.